This T cell receptor (beta chain) appears in the sequencing data of a study of fetal regulatory T cell absence and autoimmunity. The repertoire was sequenced with immunoSEQ multiplex PCR; TCRdb's copy has only in-frame clones and lacks some. The repertoire includes around 100,000 clones, more than 70% of them detected once, and roughly 2% sits in the top ten. This CDR3 contains 14 residues. Germline values: CDR1 PRHDT, CDR2 FYEKMQ (reference sequence). The ends were cut back, 0 bases at V and 0 bases at J, with 6 bases in the middle. The sample taken for sequencing was pancreas tissue. The receptor was isolated from a male donor with IPEX syndrome. The chain is built from TRBV13 and TRBJ2-7; D is unclear. Here the CDR3 reads CASSLGAVSYEQYF. The CDR3, as DNA: TGTGCCAGCAGCTTAGGGGCGGTCTCCTACGAGCAGTACTTC.